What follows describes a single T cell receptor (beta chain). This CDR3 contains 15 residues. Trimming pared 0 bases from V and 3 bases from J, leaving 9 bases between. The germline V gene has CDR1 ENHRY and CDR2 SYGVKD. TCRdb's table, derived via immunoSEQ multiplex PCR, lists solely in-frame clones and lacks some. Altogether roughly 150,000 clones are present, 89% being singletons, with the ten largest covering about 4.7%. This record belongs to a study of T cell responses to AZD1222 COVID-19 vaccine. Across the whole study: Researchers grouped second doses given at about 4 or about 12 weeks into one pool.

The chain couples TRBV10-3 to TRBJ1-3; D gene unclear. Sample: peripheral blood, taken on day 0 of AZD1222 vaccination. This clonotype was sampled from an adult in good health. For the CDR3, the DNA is TGTGCCATCAGTGAGTCTGAGGTTCTTGGAAACACCATATATTTT. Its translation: CAISESEVLGNTIYF.